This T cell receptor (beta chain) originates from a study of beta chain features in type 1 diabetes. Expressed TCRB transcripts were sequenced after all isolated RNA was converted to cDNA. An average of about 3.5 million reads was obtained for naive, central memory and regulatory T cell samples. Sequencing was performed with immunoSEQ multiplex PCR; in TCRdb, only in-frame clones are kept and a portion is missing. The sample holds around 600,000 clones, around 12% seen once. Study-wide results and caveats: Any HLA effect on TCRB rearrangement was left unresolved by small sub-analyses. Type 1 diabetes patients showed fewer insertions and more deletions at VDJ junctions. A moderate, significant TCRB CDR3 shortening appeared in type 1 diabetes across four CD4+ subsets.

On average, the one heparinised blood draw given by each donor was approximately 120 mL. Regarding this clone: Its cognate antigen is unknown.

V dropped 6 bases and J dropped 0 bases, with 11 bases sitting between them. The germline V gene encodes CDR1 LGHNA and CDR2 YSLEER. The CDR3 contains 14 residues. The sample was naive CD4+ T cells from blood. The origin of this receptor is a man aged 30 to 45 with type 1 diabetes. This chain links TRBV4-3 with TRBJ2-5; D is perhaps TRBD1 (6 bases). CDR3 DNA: TGCGCCAGCAGTAAAACAGGGTACCAAGAGACCCAGTACTTC. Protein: CASSKTGYQETQYF.